This T cell receptor beta chain came from a study of cytomegalovirus exposure and HLA in healthy donors. This clone was seen once. Some clones are missing from TCRdb's copy, which holds only in-frame ones; the method was immunoSEQ multiplex PCR. The sample has fewer than 130,000 clones; around 87% are singletons. The germline V gene has CDR1 MGHRA and CDR2 YSYEKL. V was clipped by 0 bases and J by 2 bases; unmatched bases: 12. The CDR3 has 20 residues. The chain links TRBV4-1 to TRBJ2-7; 14 nucleotides match TRBD2. The receptor was isolated from a woman aged 30 to 39 in good health and CMV-seropositive. Sample: PBMCs. CDR3: CASSQDWPGLAGVRTYEQYF. CDR3 bases: TGCGCCAGCAGCCAAGATTGGCCGGGACTAGCGGGAGTCAGGACCTACGAGCAGTACTTC.